This TCR beta chain was recovered during a study of Ad26.COV2.S vaccination and SARS-CoV-2 variants. Study background: Donor joined the COV1001 Ad26.COV2.S trial arm. The vaccine Ad26.COV2.S was put into the muscle once, or twice with 56 days between. Study observations and caveats: Post-vaccination breadth of spike-specific CD8+ and CD4+ T cell responses was reportedly substantial. Among vaccine recipients, spike-specific TCR breadth exceeded that of placebo recipients.

Concerning this clone: The target antigen is unknown.

Trimming removed 1 base at V and 4 bases at J, with 11 bases between. This CDR3 region has 15 residues. The germline CDR1 and CDR2 sequences are LGHNA and YSLEER. The treatment here: some 20 received Ad26.COV2.S at low or high dose, single or two shots; about 5 received placebo; per-sample allocation not given. Specimen acquisition occurred on day 63 following the initial vaccine or placebo injection. TCRdb's copy holds only in-frame clones and misses some; the assay was immunoSEQ multiplex PCR. The sample contains over 400,000 clones, about 92% of which appear only once. The sequence derives from a person aged 18-65 years who received the Ad26.COV2.S COVID-19 vaccine or a placebo. This material consisted of peripheral blood, taken in a trial of Ad26.COV2.S vaccine versus placebo. This chain connects TRBV4-3 to TRBJ1-5; no reliable D call. The CDR3: CASSQGYRENQPQHF. CDR3 coding DNA: TGCGCCAGCAGCCAAGGTTACAGAGAAAATCAGCCCCAGCATTTT.